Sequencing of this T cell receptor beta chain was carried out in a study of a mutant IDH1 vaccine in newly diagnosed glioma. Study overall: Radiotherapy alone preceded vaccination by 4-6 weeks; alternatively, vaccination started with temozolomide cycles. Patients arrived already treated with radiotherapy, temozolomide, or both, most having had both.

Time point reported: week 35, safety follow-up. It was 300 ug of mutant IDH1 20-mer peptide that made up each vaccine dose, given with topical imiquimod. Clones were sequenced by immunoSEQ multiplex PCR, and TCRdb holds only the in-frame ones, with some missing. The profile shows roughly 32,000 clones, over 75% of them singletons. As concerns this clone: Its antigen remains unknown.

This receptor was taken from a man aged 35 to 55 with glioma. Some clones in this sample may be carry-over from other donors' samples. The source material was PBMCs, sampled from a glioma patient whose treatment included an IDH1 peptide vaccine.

The CDR3 protein is CASSSPQDYYGYTF. The CDR3, as DNA: TGTGCCAGCAGCTCCCCCCAGGACTACTATGGCTACACCTTC. V gene TRBV6-1 combines with J gene TRBJ1-2, with D unclear. The CDR3 runs to 14 residues. V was pared by 6 bases and J by 3 bases, with 14 bases between. CDR1 is MNHNS and CDR2 is SASEGT in the germline V gene.